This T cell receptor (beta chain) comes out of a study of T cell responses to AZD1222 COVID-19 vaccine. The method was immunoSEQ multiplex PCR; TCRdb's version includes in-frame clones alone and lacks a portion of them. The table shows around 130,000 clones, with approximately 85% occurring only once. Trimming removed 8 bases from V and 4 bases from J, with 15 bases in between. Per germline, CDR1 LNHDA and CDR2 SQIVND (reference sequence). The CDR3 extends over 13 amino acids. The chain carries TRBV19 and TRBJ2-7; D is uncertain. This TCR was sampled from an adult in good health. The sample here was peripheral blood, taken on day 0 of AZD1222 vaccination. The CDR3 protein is CASQSVQTYEQYF. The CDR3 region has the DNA TGTGCCAGTCAGTCTGTCCAGACATACGAGCAGTACTTC.